Sequencing of this T cell receptor beta chain was carried out in a study of regulatory T cells in long-lasting Graves disease. To make TCR beta libraries, researchers used iRepertoire HTBI primers and Arm-PCR of CDR3 regions. TCRdb reanalysed the multiplex PCR reads using MiXCR and keeps one entry per CDR3 protein. The sample lists approximately 350,000 distinct CDR3 sequences, 16% occurring once. Noted time point: newly diagnosed GD, antithyroid drugs for less than 3 months. From RNA extracted from PBMCs, the TCR library was made. These sequences were also reported in another study, on T cells in Graves' hyperthyroidism and ophthalmopathy.

The clonotype originates from a man aged 35 to 55 with Graves disease. The sample was peripheral blood mononuclear cells (PBMCs), taken at new diagnosis, from a patient treated with antithyroid drugs.

The CDR3: CATSDPKVGGVQETQYF. Written as DNA, the CDR3 is TGTGCCACCAGTGATCCGAAAGTAGGCGGGGTCCAAGAGACCCAGTACTTC. The chain links TRBV24-1 to TRBJ2-5, with D tentatively TRBD2 (6 bases). This CDR3 is built from 17 residues. The V end lost 3 bases, the J end lost 1 base, and 17 bases lay between the germline ends. The germline V gene has CDR1 KGHDR and CDR2 SFDVKD.